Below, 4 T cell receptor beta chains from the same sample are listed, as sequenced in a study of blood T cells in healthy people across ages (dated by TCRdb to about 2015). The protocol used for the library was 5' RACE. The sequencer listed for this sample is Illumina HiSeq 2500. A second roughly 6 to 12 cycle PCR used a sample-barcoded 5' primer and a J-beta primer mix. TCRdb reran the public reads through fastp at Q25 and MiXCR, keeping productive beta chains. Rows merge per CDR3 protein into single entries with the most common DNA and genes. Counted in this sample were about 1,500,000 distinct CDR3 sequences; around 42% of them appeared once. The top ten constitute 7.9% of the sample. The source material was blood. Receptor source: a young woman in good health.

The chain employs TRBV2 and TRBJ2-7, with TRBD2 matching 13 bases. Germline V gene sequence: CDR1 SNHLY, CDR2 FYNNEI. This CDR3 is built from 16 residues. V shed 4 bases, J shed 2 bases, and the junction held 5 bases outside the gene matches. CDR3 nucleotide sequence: TGTGCCAGCAGTGGTTGGACTAGCGGGAGAACCTACGAGCAGTACTTC. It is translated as CASSGWTSGRTYEQYF.

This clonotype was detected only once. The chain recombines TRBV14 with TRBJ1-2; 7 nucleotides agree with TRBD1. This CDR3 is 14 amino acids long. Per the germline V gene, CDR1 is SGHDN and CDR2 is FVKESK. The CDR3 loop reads CAAAIEQGSYGYTF. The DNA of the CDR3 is TGTGCAGCAGCCATAGAACAGGGGAGCTATGGCTACACCTTC.

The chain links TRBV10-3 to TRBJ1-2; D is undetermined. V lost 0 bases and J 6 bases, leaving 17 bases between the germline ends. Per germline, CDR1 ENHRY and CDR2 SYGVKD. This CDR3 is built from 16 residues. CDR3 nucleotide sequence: TGTGCCATCAGTGAGTCTCAGACAAACCAGCGCGATGGCTACACCTTC. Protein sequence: CAISESQTNQRDGYTF.

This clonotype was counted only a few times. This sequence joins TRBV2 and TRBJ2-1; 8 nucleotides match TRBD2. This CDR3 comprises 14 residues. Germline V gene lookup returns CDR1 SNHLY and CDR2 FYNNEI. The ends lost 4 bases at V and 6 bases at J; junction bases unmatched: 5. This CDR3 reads CASSVERGGNEQFF. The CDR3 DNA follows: TGTGCCAGCAGTGTAGAACGGGGGGGCAATGAGCAGTTCTTC.